The rows below give T cell receptor beta chains drawn from one sample of a study of beta chain features in type 1 diabetes. TCRdb's copy holds only in-frame clones and misses some; the assay was immunoSEQ multiplex PCR. The sample includes about 110,000 clones, about two fifths of them seen just once. The sequencing sample was made of stem cell memory CD4+ T cells from blood. These receptor sequences come from a woman between 18 and 29 years old in good health. Each CDR3 is given with its conserved first and last residue. D genes are given only for firm matches. Clone size is stated in some rows and not others, as once, few, many or a class when expanded.

d_call clone_size j_call v_call cdr3_nt cdr3_aa
. . TRBJ2-7 TRBV27 TGTGCCAGCAGTTTCGCCCAGGGGAGATACGAGCAGTACTTC CASSFAQGRYEQYF
TRBD1 . TRBJ2-7 TRBV28 TGTGCCAGCACCCGACAGGGGGCGGTCGAGCAGTACTTC CASTRQGAVEQYF
. few TRBJ2-5 TRBV4-1 TGCGCCAGCAGCCAAGGCCTAAGAGGGGAGACCCAGTACTTC CASSQGLRGETQYF
. . TRBJ1-2 TRBV9 TGTGCCAGCAGCGTTGACCGCGGCTATGGCTACACCTTC CASSVDRGYGYTF
. few TRBJ2-1 TRBV7-2 TGTGCCAGCAGCTTAGGAGAAATCAGGGAGCAGTTCTTC CASSLGEIREQFF
TRBD2 . TRBJ2-7 TRBV7-9 TGTGCCAGCAGCTTAGTTCGAACTAGCGGACCTTCCTACGAGCAGTACTTC CASSLVRTSGPSYEQYF
TRBD2 . TRBJ2-5 TRBV2 TGTGCCAGCAGTGAAAACCCGGGACTAGCAGAGACCCAGTACTTC CASSENPGLAETQYF
TRBD1 . TRBJ2-7 TRBV5-6 TGTGCCAGCAGCAAGACAGGGAAATGGTGGAGCTCCTACGAGCAGTACTTC CASSKTGKWWSSYEQYF
. . TRBJ2-5 TRBV27 TGTGCCAGCACGGATTACAGGGAGACCCAGTACTTC CASTDYRETQYF
TRBD2 . TRBJ2-7 TRBV27 TGTGCCAGCAGTTCCCCTAGCGGGAGAATCTACGAGCAGTACTTC CASSSPSGRIYEQYF
TRBD1 . TRBJ1-4 TRBV30 TGTGCCTGGAGTGTACATGACAGGGGGAATGAAAAACTGTTTTTT CAWSVHDRGNEKLFF
TRBD2 . TRBJ2-1 TRBV11-2 TGTGCCAGCAGCTTGAATCTTCTAGCGGGAGTCCACAATGAGCAGTTCTTC CASSLNLLAGVHNEQFF
. few TRBJ2-7 TRBV5-1 TGCGCCAGCAGCGGAGGACGAGCCTACGAGCAGTACTTC CASSGGRAYEQYF
TRBD1 . TRBJ1-2 TRBV28 TGTGCCAGCAGTTCCAGGGGTCAGGGGGCTACGGACTATGGCTACACCTTC CASSSRGQGATDYGYTF
TRBD2 . TRBJ2-7 TRBV28 TGTGCCAGCAGTGTAACGGGACTAGTCTATGGCGAGCAGTACTTC CASSVTGLVYGEQYF
. . TRBJ2-5 TRBV2 TGTGCCAGCAGTGAGGCAGAGACCCAGTACTTC CASSEAETQYF
TRBD1 . TRBJ1-1 TRBV5-1 TGCGCCAGCAGCTTGTGGGGGACAGGACTAGAAGCTTTCTTT CASSLWGTGLEAFF
. . TRBJ1-2 TRBV11-2 TGTGCCAGCAGCTTCGGACAGTCCTATGGCTACACCTTC CASSFGQSYGYTF
. . TRBJ1-2 TRBV7-9 TGTGCCAGCAGCTTAGCAGGGGAGGATGGCTACACCTTC CASSLAGEDGYTF
TRBD2 few TRBJ2-7 TRBV5-1 TGCGCCAGCCGGCTAGCGGGAGCCCACGAGCAGTACTTC CASRLAGAHEQYF
TRBD2 . TRBJ2-5 TRBV7-2 TGTGCCAGCAGCCCTACCGGAGCGGGAGCATGGGAGACCCAGTACTTC CASSPTGAGAWETQYF
. . TRBJ2-3 TRBV11-3 TGTGCCAGCAGCTTAGATTCGGTCACAGATACGCAGTATTTT CASSLDSVTDTQYF
TRBD2 . TRBJ2-2 TRBV4-2 TGTGCCAGCAGCCAAGGGGGGAGGGCCGTAGGAGGGGAGCTGTTTTTT CASSQGGRAVGGELFF
TRBD1 . TRBJ2-4 TRBV19 TGTGCCAGTAGTATCGGGACAGGATTTTCAAACATTCAGTACTTC CASSIGTGFSNIQYF
. few TRBJ2-1 TRBV7-9 TGTGCCAGCAGCCGACCCGGGAGCCTGTACAATGAGCAGTTCTTC CASSRPGSLYNEQFF
TRBD1 . TRBJ2-7 TRBV5-4 TGTGCCAGCAGCCCCTTGCCCGGGACAGGGAGTTACGAGCAGTACTTC CASSPLPGTGSYEQYF
. . TRBJ1-5 TRBV10-3 TGTGCCATCAGCAGGGAAGCATACCAGCCCCAGCATTTT CAISREAYQPQHF
TRBD2 few TRBJ2-7 TRBV5-1 TGCGCCAGCAGCCCCGGGACTAGCGAAAGTTACGAGCAGTACTTC CASSPGTSESYEQYF
. few TRBJ2-1 TRBV4-2 TGTGCCAGCAGCCAATCCGGGGTCTCCTACAATGAGCAGTTCTTC CASSQSGVSYNEQFF
TRBD2 few TRBJ2-1 TRBV11-2 TGTGCCAGCAGCCCCCGGACTAGCGGGAGCCCGAGACGCTTGAATGAGCAGTTCTTC CASSPRTSGSPRRLNEQFF
. few TRBJ1-5 TRBV28 TGTGCCAGCAGGAAGTCTCGGTACAATCAGCCCCAGCATTTT CASRKSRYNQPQHF
. . TRBJ2-3 TRBV30 TGTGCCTGGAGTATAGCGGCGACAGATACGCAGTATTTT CAWSIAATDTQYF
. . TRBJ1-2 TRBV5-1 TGCGCCAGCAGCTCCCGGACCGAGACAGTGCAACAGAGCTATGGCTACACCTTC CASSSRTETVQQSYGYTF
TRBD2 . TRBJ2-4 TRBV9 TGTGCCAGCAGCCCTGGACTAGTCGGGGACATTCAGTACTTC CASSPGLVGDIQYF
. few TRBJ2-7 TRBV28 TGTGCCAGCAGTCCCGCAGGGAATCCCTACGAGCAGTACTTC CASSPAGNPYEQYF
. . TRBJ1-1 TRBV5-1 TGCGCCAGCAGCTTGTCCCCGGGGGTTAGCACTGAAGCTTTCTTT CASSLSPGVSTEAFF
. . TRBJ1-1 TRBV18 TGTGCCAGCTCACCCCAGAACACTGAAGCTTTCTTT CASSPQNTEAFF
. few TRBJ1-5 TRBV29-1 TGCAGCGTTGGCGGGGGGAGCAATCAGCCCCAGCATTTT CSVGGGSNQPQHF
TRBD1 . TRBJ2-2 TRBV4-3 TGCGCCAGCAGCCACCCACAGGGGGCTACCGGGGAGCTGTTTTTT CASSHPQGATGELFF
TRBD1 . TRBJ2-1 TRBV6-5 TGTGTCAGCAGCAGGGACAGGTCTGCCAATGAGCAGTTCTTC CVSSRDRSANEQFF
TRBD1 few TRBJ1-1 TRBV19 TGTGCCAGTAGTGGGGACAGGGGGCTGAACACTGAAGCTTTCTTT CASSGDRGLNTEAFF
. . TRBJ1-2 TRBV6-5 TGTGCCAGCAGTGACGGCCGGCGGGGCTACACCTTC CASSDGRRGYTF
TRBD2 . TRBJ2-1 TRBV5-1 TGCGCCAGCAGGACCGGGACTAGCGGCTACAATGAGCAGTTCTTC CASRTGTSGYNEQFF
TRBD1 . TRBJ1-2 TRBV5-4 TGTGCCAGCAGCTTGGATTGGGACAGGGGTGGCTACACCTTC CASSLDWDRGGYTF
. . TRBJ2-7 TRBV9 TGTGCCAGCAGCCCCACCGGGATCGAGCAGTACTTC CASSPTGIEQYF
. few TRBJ2-6 TRBV14 TGTGCCAGCAGAGCCTCTGGGGCCAACGTCCTGACTTTC CASRASGANVLTF
. once TRBJ2-7 TRBV27 TGTGCCAGCATTATTTATGGGACAAAATACGAGCAGTACTTC CASIIYGTKYEQYF
TRBD2 . TRBJ2-1 TRBV4-3 TGCGCCAGCAGCCAAGTATGGACTAGCGGGACGCTGTACAATGAGCAGTTCTTC CASSQVWTSGTLYNEQFF
. . TRBJ2-7 TRBV28 TGTGCCAGCAGTCCCCCCACAATAGACTTTGGCCATCGAGGCAACTCCTACGAGCAGTACTTC CASSPPTIDFGHRGNSYEQYF
TRBD2 few TRBJ2-1 TRBV18 TGTGCCAGCTCACCAGTGGAATTTAGCGGGTACAATGAGCAGTTCTTC CASSPVEFSGYNEQFF
. few TRBJ2-5 TRBV2 TGTGCCAGCACCAGGGTTGAAGAGACCCAGTACTTC CASTRVEETQYF
TRBD2 few TRBJ2-1 TRBV7-3 TGTGCCAGCAGCTTAGGGGGGGGACCAACTCACAATGAGCAGTTCTTC CASSLGGGPTHNEQFF
TRBD1 . TRBJ1-3 TRBV6-6 TGTGCCAGCAGTCTGGACAGGGTTGGAAACACCATATATTTT CASSLDRVGNTIYF